This T cell receptor (beta chain) originates from a study of OX40 agonist ivuxolimab in advanced cancers. Across the study: The patients' treatment was ivuxolimab, an agonistic anti-OX40 (CD134) antibody.

Some clones are missing from TCRdb's copy, which holds only in-frame ones; the method was immunoSEQ multiplex PCR. The repertoire holds 90,000 to 120,000 clones, with approximately 89% as singletons. The receptor was isolated from an adult with an advanced solid tumor such as melanoma, head and neck, liver or kidney cancer. Sequencing was performed on CD4+ or CD8+ T cells sorted from blood, taken in a trial of the OX40 agonist ivuxolimab.

This CDR3 reads CAWSDRREVTEAFF. The CDR3 nucleotides read TGTGCCTGGAGTGACCGCAGGGAAGTAACTGAAGCTTTCTTT. The chain has TRBV30 and TRBJ1-1; D might be TRBD1 (5 bases). V was pared by 1 base and J by 5 bases, with 14 bases between. The germline CDR1 and CDR2 sequences are GTSNPN and SVGIG (reference sequence). CDR3 length equals 14 residues.